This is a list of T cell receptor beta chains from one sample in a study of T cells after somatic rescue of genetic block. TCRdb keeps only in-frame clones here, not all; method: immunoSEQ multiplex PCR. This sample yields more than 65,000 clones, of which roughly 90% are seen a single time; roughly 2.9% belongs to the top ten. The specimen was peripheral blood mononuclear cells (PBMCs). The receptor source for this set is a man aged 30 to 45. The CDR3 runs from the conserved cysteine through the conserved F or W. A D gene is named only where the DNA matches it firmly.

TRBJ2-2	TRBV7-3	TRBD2	TGTGCCAGCAGCCGGGGACTAGCGGGGGACACCGGGGAGCTGTTTTTT	CASSRGLAGDTGELFF
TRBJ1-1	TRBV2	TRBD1	TGTGCCAGCAGGTTGGGGACAGAGACTGAAGCTTTCTTT	CASRLGTETEAFF
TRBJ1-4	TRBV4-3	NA	TGCGCCAGCAGCGGAATGGGCAGGGCGGGTGAAAAACTGTTTTTT	CASSGMGRAGEKLFF
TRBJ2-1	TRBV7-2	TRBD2	TGTGCCAGCAGCATCACAGCGGGGGGTTCGTACAATGAGCAGTTCTTC	CASSITAGGSYNEQFF
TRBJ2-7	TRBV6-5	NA	TGTGCCAGCAGTTCGCTTAGTGACTACGAGCAGTACTTC	CASSSLSDYEQYF
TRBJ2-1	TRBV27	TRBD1	TGTGCCAGCAGTTTATCCGGGACAGGGGAGGGCAATGAGCAGTTCTTC	CASSLSGTGEGNEQFF
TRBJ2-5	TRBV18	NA	TGTGCCAGCTCCGGGGGTAGCGGAGCCCAAGAGACCCAGTACTTC	CASSGGSGAQETQYF
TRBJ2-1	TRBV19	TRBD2	TGTGCCAGTAGTATAACTAGCGGGGGTTCCTACAATGAGCAGTTCTTC	CASSITSGGSYNEQFF
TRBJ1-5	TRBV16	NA	TGTGCCAGCAGCCAATCGGGTGGACAGCCCCAGCATTTT	CASSQSGGQPQHF
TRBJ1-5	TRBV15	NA	TGTGCCACCAGCAGCATTCGGGACACCCATCAGCCCCAGCATTTT	CATSSIRDTHQPQHF
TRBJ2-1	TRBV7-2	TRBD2	TGTGCCAGCAGCCGGATCCTGGGGACTAGCGGGAGGAGAAATGAGCAGTTCTTC	CASSRILGTSGRRNEQFF
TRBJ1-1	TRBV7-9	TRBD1	TGTGCCAGCAGCACTCGGCAGGGGGCTGAAGCTTTCTTT	CASSTRQGAEAFF
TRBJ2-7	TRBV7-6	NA	TGTGCCAGCAGCTTAGACGGGACAACCTACGAGCAGTACTTC	CASSLDGTTYEQYF
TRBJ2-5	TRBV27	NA	TGTGCCAGTTCCTCCTGGGGGGAAGAGACCCAGTACTTC	CASSSWGEETQYF
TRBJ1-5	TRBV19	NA	TGTGCCAGTAGTCAGAATAGCAATCAGCCCCAGCATTTT	CASSQNSNQPQHF